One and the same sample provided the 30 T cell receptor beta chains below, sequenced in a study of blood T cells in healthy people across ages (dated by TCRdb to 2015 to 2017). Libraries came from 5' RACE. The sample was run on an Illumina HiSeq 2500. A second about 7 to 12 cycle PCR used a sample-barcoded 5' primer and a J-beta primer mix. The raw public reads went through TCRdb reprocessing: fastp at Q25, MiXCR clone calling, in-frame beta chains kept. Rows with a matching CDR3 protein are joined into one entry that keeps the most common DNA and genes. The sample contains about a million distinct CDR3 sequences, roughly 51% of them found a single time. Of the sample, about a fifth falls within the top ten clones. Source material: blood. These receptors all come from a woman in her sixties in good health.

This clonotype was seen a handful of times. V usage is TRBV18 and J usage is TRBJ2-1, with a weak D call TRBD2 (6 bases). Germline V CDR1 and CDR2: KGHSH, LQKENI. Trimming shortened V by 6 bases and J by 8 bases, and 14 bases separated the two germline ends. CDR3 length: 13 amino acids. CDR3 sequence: CASSSSGTDEQFF. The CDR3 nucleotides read TGTGCCAGCTCGTCCTCCGGGACTGATGAGCAGTTCTTC.

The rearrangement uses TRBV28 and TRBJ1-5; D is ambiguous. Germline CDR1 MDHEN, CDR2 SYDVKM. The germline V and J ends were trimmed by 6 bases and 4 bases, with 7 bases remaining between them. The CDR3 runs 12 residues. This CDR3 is CASRYFNQPQHF. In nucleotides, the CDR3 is TGTGCCAGCAGGTACTTTAATCAGCCCCAGCATTTT.

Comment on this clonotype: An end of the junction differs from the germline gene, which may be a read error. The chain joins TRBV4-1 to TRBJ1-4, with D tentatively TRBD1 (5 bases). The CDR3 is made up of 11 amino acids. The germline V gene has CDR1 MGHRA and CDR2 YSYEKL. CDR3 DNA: TGCGTCAGCAGCCTCAATAGGGGACTGTTTTTT. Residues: CVSSLNRGLFF.

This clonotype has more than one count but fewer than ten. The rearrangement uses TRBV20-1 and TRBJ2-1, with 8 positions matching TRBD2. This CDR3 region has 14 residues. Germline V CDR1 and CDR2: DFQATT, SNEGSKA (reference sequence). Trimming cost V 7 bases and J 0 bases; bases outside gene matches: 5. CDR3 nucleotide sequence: TGCAGTGTTTACGGGGGGGGCTCCTACAATGAGCAGTTCTTC. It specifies CSVYGGGSYNEQFF.

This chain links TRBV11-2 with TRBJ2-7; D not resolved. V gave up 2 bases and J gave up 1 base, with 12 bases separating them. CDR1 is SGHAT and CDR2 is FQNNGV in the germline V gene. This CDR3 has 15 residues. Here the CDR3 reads CASSLQDRVSYEQYF. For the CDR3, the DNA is TGTGCCAGCAGCTTACAGGACCGGGTATCCTACGAGCAGTACTTC.

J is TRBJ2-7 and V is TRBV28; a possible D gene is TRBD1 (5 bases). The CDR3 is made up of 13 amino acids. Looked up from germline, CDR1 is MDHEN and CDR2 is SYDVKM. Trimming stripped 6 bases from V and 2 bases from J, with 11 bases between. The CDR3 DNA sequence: TGTGCCAGCAGGACAGTAGAAACCTACGAGCAGTACTTC. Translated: CASRTVETYEQYF. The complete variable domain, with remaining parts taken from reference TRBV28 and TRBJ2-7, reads DVKVTQSSRYLVKRTGEKVFLECVQDMDHENMFWYRQDPGLGLRLIYFSYDVKMKEKGDIPEGYSVSREKKERFSLILESASTNQTSMYLCASRTVETYEQYFGPGTRLTVT.

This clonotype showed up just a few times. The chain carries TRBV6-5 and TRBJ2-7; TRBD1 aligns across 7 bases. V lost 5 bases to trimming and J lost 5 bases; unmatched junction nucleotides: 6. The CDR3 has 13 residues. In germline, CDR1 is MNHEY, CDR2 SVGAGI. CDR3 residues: CASSDNTGDEQYF. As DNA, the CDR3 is TGTGCCAGCAGTGACAACACAGGGGACGAGCAGTACTTC.

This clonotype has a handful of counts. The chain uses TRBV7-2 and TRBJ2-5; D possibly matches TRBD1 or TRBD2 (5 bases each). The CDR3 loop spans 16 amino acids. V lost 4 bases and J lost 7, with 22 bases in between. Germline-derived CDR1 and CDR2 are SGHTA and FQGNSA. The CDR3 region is CASSSHGGPRFGTQYF. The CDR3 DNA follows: TGTGCCAGCAGCTCCCATGGGGGACCCCGTTTCGGGACCCAGTACTTC.

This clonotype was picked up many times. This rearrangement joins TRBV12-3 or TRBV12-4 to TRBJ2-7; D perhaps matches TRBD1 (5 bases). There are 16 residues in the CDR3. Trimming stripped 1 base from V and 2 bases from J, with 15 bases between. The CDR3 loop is CASSLGTRGRPYEQYF. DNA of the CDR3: TGTGCCAGCAGTTTAGGGACAAGGGGTCGGCCCTACGAGCAGTACTTC.

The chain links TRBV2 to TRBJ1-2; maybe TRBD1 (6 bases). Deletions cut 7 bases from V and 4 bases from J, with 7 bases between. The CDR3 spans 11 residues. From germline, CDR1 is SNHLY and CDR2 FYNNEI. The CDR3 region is CASKGGYGYTF. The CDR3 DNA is TGTGCCAGCAAGGGGGGCTATGGCTACACCTTC.

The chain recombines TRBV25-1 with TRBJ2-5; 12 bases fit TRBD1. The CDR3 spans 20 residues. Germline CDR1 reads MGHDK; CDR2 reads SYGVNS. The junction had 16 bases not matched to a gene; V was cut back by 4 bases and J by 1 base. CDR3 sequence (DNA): TGTGCCAGCAGTGCTAAAGGGACAGGGGGCACCCAAAGGATCCAAGAGACCCAGTACTTC. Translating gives CASSAKGTGGTQRIQETQYF.

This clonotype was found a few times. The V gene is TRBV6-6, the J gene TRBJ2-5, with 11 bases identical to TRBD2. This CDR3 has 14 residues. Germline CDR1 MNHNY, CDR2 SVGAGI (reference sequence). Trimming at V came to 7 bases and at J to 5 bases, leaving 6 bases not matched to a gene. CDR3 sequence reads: CASIGLAGGETQYF. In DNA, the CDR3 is TGTGCCAGCATCGGACTAGCGGGCGGGGAGACCCAGTACTTC.

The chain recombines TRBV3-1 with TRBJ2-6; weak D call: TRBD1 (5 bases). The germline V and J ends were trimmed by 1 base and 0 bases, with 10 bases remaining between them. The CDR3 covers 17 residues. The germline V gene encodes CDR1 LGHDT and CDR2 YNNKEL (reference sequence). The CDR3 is CASSQGKGPSGANVLTF. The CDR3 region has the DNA TGTGCCAGCAGCCAAGGGAAGGGGCCCTCTGGGGCCAACGTCCTGACTTTC.

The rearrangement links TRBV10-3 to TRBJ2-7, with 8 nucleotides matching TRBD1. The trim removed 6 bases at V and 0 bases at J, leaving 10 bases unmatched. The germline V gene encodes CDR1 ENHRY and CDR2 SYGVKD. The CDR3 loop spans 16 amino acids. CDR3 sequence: CAISGTPGQASYEQYF. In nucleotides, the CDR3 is TGTGCCATCAGCGGAACTCCGGGACAGGCCTCCTACGAGCAGTACTTC.

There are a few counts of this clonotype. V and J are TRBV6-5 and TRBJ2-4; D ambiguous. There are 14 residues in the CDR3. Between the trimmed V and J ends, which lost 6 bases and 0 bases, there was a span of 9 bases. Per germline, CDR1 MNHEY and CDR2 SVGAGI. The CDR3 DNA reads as TGTGCCAGCAGCAACGGGTTAGCCAAAAACATTCAGTACTTC. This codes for CASSNGLAKNIQYF.

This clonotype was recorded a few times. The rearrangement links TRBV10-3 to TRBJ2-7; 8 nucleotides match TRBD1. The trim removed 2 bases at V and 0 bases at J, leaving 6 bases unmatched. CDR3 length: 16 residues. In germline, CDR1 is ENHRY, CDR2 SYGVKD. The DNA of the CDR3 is TGTGCCATCAGTGAGCGGACAGGGATGTTCTCCTACGAGCAGTACTTC. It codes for CAISERTGMFSYEQYF.

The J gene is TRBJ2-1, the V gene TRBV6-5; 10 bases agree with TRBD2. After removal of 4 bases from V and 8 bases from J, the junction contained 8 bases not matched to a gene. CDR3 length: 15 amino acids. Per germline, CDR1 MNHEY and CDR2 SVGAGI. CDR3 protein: CASSSLTSGIHEQFF. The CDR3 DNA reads TGTGCCAGCAGTTCCCTCACTAGCGGGATACATGAGCAGTTCTTC.

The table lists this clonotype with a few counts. The CDR3 reads CASSSRQGQSYEQYF. As DNA, the CDR3 is TGTGCCAGCAGTTCGCGACAGGGCCAATCCTACGAGCAGTACTTC. This chain uses TRBV28 with TRBJ2-7; 7 bases fit TRBD1. Germline loops: CDR1 MDHEN, CDR2 SYDVKM. V trimming: 4 bases; J trimming: 1 base; junction bases outside the gene matches: 7. The CDR3 length is 15 residues.

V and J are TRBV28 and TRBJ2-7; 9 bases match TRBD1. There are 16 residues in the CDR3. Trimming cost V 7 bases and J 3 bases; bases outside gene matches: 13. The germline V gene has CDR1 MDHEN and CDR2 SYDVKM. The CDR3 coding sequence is TGTGCCAGCATTCCCCAGGGGGGGACAGGGTACTACGAGCAGTACTTC. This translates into CASIPQGGTGYYEQYF.

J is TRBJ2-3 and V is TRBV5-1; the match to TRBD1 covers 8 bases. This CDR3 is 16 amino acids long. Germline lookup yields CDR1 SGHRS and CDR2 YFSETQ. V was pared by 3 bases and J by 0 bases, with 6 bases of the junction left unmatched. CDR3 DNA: TGCGCCAGCAGCTCTGGACAGGGTGCTAGCACAGATACGCAGTATTTT. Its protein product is CASSSGQGASTDTQYF.

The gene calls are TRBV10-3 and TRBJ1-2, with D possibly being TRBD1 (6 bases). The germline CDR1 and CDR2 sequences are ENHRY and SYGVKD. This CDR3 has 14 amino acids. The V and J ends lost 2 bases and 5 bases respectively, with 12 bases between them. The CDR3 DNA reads TGTGCCATCAGTGAGGCGCCAGGGGAATATGGCTACACCTTC. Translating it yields CAISEAPGEYGYTF.

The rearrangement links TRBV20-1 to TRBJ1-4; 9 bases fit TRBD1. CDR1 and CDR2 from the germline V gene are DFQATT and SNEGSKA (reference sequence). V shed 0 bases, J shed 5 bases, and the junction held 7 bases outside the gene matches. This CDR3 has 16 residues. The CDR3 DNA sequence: TGCAGTGCTAGAGACAGGACAGGGGTCGGAAATGAAAAACTGTTTTTT. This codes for CSARDRTGVGNEKLFF.

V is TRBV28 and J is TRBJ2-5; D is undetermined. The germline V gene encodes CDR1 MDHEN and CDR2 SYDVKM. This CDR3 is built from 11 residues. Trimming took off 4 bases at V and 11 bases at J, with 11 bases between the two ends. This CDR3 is CASSSPQWQYF. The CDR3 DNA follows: TGTGCCAGCAGTTCCCCGCAGTGGCAGTACTTC.

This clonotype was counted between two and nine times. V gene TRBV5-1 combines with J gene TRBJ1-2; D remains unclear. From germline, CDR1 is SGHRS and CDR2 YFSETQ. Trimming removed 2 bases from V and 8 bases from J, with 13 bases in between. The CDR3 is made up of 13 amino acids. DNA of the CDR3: TGCGCCAGCAGCTTCGGCCGGGAACGAGGCTACACCTTC. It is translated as CASSFGRERGYTF.

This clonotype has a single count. This CDR3 is CASSQDNRDTTRAFF. The CDR3, as DNA: TGTGCCAGCAGCCAAGACAATCGGGACACTACGAGAGCTTTCTTT. The J gene is TRBJ1-1, the V gene TRBV4-2; maybe TRBD1 (6 bases). The CDR3 is 15 amino acids. Trimming cost V 0 bases and J 10 bases, with 18 bases left between them. The V gene's germline CDR1 is LGHNA and CDR2 YNFKEQ.

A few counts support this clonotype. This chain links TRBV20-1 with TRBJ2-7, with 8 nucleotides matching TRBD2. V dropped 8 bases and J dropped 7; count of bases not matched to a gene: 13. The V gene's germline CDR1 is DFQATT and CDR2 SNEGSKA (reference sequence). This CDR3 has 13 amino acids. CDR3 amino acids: CSLRGAGVREQYF. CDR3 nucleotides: TGCAGTCTCAGGGGAGCGGGAGTGAGGGAGCAGTACTTC.

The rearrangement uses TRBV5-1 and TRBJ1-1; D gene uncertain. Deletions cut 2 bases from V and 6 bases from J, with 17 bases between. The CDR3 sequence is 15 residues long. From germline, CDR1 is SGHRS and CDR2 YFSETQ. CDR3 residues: CASSLRGGGSAEAFF. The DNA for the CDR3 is TGCGCCAGCAGCTTACGGGGAGGAGGCAGTGCTGAAGCTTTCTTT.

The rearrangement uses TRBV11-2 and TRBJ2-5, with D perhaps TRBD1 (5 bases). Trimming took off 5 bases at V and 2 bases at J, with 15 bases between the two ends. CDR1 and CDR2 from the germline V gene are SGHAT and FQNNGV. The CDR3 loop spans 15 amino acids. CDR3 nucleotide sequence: TGTGCCAGCAGCGCGGTCCAGGGCCCGCAAGAGACCCAGTACTTC. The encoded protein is CASSAVQGPQETQYF.

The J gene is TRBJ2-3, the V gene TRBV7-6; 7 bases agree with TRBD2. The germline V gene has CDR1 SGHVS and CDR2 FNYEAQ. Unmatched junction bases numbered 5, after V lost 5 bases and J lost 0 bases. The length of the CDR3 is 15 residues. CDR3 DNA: TGTGCCAGCAGCAGTAGCGGGCCCAGCACAGATACGCAGTATTTT. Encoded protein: CASSSSGPSTDTQYF. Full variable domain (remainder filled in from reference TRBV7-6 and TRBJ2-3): GAGVSQSPRYKVTKRGQDVALRCDPISGHVSLYWYRQALGQGPEFLTYFNYEAQQDKSGLPNDRFSAERPEGSISTLTIQRTEQRDSAMYRCASSSSGPSTDTQYFGPGTRLTVL.

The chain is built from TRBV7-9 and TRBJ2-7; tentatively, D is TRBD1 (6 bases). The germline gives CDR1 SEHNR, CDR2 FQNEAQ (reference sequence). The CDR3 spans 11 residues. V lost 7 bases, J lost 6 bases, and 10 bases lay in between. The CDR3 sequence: CASTGVREQYF. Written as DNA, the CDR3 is TGTGCCAGCACAGGGGTTCGCGAGCAGTACTTC.